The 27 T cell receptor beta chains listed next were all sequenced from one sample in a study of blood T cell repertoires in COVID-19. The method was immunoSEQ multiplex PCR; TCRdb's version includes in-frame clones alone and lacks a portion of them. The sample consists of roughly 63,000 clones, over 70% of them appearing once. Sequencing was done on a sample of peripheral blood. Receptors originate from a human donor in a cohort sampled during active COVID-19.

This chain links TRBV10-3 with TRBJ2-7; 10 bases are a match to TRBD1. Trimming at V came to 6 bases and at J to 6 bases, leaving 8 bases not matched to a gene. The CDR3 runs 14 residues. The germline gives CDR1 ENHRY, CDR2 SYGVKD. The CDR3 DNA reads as TGTGCCATCAGGTACGGGACAGGGGCTCGCGAGCAGTACTTC. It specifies CAIRYGTGAREQYF.

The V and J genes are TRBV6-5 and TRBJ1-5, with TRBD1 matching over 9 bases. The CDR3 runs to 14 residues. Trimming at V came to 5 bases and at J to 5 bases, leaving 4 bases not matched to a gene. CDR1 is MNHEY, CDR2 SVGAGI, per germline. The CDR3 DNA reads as TGTGCCAGCAGTAGTGGACAGGGGCATCAGCCCCAGCATTTT. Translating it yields CASSSGQGHQPQHF.

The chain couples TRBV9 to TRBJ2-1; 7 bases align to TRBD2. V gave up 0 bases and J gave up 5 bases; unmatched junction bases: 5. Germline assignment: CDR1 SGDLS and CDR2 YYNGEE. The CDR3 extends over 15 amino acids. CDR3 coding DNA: TGTGCCAGCAGCGTAGGGACTAGATGGGACAATGAGCAGTTCTTC. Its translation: CASSVGTRWDNEQFF.

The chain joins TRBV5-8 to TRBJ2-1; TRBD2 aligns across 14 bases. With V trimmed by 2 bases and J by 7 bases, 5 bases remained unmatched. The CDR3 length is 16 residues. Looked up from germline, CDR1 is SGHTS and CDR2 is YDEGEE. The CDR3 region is CASSFTGTSGSNEQFF. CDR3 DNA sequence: TGTGCCAGCAGCTTTACCGGGACTAGCGGGAGTAATGAGCAGTTCTTC.

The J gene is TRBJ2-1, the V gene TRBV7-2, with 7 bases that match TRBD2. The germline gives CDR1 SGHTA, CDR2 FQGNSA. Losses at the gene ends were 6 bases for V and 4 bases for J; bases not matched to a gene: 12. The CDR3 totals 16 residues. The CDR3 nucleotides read TGTGCCAGCAGTCAAAGCCCGCGGGGGTCGTACAATGAGCAGTTCTTC. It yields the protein CASSQSPRGSYNEQFF.

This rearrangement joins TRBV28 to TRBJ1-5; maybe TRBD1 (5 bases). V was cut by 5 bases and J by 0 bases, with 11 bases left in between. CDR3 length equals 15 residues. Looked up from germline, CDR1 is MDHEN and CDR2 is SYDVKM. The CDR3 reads CASSGGEISNQPQHF. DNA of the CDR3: TGTGCCAGCAGTGGGGGGGAGATTAGCAATCAGCCCCAGCATTTT.

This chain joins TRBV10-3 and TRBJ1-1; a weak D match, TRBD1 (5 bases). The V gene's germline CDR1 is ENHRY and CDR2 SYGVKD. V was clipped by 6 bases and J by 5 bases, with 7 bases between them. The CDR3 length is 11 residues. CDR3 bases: TGTGCCATCAGGGGGCCAACTGAAGCTTTCTTT. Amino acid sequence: CAIRGPTEAFF.

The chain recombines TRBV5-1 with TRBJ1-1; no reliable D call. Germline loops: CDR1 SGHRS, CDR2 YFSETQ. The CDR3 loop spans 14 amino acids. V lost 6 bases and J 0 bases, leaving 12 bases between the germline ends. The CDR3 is CASTGSGMNTEAFF. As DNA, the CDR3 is TGCGCCAGCACAGGATCGGGGATGAACACTGAAGCTTTCTTT.

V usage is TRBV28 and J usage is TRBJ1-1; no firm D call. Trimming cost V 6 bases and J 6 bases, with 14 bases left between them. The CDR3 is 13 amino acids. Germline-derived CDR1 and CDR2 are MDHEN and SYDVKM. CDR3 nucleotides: TGTGCCAGCAGCCTATCGGGTGTGCCTGAAGCTTTCTTT. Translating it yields CASSLSGVPEAFF.

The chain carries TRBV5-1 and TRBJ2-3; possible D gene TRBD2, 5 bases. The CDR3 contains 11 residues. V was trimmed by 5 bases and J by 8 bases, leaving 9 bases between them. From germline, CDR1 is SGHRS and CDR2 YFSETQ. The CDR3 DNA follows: TGCGCCAGCAGAACTAGATCTACGCAGTATTTT. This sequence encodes CASRTRSTQYF.

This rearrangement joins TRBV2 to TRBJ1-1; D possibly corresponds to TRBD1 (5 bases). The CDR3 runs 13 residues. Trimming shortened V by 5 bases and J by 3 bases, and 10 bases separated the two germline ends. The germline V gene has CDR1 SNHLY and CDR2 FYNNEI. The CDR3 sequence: CASSSGYDTEAFF. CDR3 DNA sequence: TGTGCCAGCAGTTCAGGGTATGACACTGAAGCTTTCTTT.

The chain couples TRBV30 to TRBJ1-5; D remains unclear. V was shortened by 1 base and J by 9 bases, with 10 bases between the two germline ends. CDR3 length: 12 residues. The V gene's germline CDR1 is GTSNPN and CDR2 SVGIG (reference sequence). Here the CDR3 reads CAWSGRLGPQHF. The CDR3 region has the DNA TGTGCCTGGAGTGGGAGGTTGGGGCCCCAGCATTTT. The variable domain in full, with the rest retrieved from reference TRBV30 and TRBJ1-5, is SQTIHQWPATLVQPVGSPLSLECTVEGTSNPNLYWYRQAAGRGLQLLFYSVGIGQISSEVPQNLSASRPQDRQFILSSKKLLLSDSGFYLCAWSGRLGPQHFGDGTRLSIL.

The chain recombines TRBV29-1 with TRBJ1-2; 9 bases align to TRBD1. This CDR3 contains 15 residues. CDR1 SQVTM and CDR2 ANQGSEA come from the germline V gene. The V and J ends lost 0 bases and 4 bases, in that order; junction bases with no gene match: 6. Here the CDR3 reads CSVEDEDRGSYGYTF. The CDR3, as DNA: TGCAGCGTTGAAGACGAGGACAGGGGCAGCTATGGCTACACCTTC.

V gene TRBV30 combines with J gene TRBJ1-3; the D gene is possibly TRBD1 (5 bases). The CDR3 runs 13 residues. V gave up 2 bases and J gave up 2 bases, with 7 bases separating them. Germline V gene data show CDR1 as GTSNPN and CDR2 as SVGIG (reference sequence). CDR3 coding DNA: TGTGCCTGGAGTATGGACACTGGAAACACCATATATTTT. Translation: CAWSMDTGNTIYF. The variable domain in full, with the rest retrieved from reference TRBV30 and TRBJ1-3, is SQTIHQWPATLVQPVGSPLSLECTVEGTSNPNLYWYRQAAGRGLQLLFYSVGIGQISSEVPQNLSASRPQDRQFILSSKKLLLSDSGFYLCAWSMDTGNTIYFGEGSWLTVV.

CDR3 amino acids: CASRRTSLRLGGELFF. The CDR3 DNA is TGTGCCAGTAGGCGGACTAGTCTGCGTCTAGGGGGGGAGCTGTTTTTT. The chain has TRBV19 and TRBJ2-2, with 7 bases that match TRBD2. Trimming at V came to 6 bases and at J to 8 bases, leaving 15 bases not matched to a gene. CDR1 is LNHDA, CDR2 SQIVND, per germline (reference sequence). The CDR3 consists of 16 residues.

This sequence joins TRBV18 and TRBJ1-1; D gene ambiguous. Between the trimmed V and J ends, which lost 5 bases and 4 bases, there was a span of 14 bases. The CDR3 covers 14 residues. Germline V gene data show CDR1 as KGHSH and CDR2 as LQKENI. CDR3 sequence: CASSSEESGTEAFF. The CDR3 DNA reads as TGTGCCAGCTCATCCGAGGAGAGTGGCACTGAAGCTTTCTTT.

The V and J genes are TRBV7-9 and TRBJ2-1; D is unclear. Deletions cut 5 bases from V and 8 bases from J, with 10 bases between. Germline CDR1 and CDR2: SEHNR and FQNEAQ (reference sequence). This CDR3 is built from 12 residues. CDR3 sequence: CASSPLRDEQFF. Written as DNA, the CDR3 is TGTGCCAGCAGCCCGCTACGGGATGAGCAGTTCTTC.

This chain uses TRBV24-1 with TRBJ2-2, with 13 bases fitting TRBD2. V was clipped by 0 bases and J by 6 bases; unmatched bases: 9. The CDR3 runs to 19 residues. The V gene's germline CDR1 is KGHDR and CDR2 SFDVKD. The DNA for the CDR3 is TGTGCCACCAGTGATTTGAGGACTAGCGGGAGTAGGTTAGCCGGGGAGCTGTTTTTT. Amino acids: CATSDLRTSGSRLAGELFF.

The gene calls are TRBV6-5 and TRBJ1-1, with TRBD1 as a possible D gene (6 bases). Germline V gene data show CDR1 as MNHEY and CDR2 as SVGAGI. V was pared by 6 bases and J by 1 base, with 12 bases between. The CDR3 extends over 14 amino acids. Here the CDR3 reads CASREGGSNTEAFF. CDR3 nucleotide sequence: TGTGCCAGCAGGGAGGGGGGGTCGAACACTGAAGCTTTCTTT.

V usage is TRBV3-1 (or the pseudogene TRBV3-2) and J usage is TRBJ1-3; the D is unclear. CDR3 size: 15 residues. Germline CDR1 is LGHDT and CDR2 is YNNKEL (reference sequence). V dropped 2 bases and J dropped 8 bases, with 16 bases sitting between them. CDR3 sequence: CASSQLREPMDTIYF. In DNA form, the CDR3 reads TGTGCCAGCAGCCAATTAAGGGAGCCGATGGACACCATATATTTT.

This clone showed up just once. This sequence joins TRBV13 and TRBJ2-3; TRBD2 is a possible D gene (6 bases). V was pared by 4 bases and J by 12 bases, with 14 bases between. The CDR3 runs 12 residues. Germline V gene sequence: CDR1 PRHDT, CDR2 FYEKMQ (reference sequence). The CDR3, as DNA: TGTGCCAGCAGCTCACCTACTAGCTCACAGTATTTT. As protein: CASSSPTSSQYF.

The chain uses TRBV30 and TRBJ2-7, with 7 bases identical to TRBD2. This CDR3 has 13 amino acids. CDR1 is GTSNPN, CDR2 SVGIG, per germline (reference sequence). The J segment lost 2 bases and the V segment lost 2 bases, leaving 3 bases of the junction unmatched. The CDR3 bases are TGTGCCTGGAGTCTTGGACTAGCCTACGAGCAGTACTTC. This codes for CAWSLGLAYEQYF.

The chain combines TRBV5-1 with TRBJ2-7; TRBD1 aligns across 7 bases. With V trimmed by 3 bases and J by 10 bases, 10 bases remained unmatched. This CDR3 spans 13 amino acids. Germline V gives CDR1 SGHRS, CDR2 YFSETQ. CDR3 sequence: CASSSNDRASQYF. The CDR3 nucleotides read TGCGCCAGCAGCTCAAACGACAGGGCGAGCCAGTACTTC.

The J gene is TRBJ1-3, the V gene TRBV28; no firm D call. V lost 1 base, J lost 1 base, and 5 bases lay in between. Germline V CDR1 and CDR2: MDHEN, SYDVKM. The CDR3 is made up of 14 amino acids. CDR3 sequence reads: CASSLFTSGNTIYF. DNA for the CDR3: TGTGCCAGCAGTTTATTCACATCTGGAAACACCATATATTTT.

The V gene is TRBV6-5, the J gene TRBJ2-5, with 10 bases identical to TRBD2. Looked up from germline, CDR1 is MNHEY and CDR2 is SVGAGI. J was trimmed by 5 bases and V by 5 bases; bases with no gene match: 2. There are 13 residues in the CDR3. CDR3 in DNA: TGTGCCAGCAGTACTAGCGGGGCGGAGACCCAGTACTTC. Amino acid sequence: CASSTSGAETQYF.

The CDR3 reads CASSEGWGQGAKETQYF. CDR3 in DNA: TGTGCCAGCAGTGAAGGGTGGGGACAGGGGGCGAAGGAGACCCAGTACTTC. This chain joins TRBV25-1 and TRBJ2-5; 12 positions agree with TRBD1. With 2 bases clipped from V and 5 bases from J, the junction kept 9 bases outside the gene matches. This CDR3 contains 17 residues. Germline CDR1 is MGHDK and CDR2 is SYGVNS.

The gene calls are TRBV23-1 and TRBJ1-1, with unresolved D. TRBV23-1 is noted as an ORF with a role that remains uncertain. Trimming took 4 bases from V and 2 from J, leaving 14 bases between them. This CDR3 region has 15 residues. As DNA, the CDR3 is TGCGCCAGCAGTCCCTTGGGGAGGGTTAACACTGAAGCTTTCTTT. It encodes CASSPLGRVNTEAFF.